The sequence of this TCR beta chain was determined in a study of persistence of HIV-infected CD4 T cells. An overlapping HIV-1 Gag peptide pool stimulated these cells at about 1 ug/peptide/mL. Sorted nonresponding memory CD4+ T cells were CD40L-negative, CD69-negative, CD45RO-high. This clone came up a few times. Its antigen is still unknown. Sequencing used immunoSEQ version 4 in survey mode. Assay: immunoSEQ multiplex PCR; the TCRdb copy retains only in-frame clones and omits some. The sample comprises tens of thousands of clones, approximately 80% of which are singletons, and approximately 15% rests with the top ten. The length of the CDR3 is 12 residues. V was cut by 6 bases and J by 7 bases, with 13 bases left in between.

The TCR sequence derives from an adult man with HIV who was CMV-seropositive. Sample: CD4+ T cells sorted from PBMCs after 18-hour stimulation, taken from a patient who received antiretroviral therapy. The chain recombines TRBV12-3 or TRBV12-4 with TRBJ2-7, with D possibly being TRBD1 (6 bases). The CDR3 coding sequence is TGTGCCAGCAGCCACAGGGAGAGGGAGCAGTACTTC. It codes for CASSHREREQYF.